This T cell receptor beta chain is from a study of blood T cell repertoires in COVID-19 (dated by TCRdb to about 2020). Turning to the overall study: Samples from collaborators originated in the United States, Italy and Spain and spanned both the acute and convalescent phases of COVID-19. The dataset comprised deeply sampled blood TCRbeta repertoires from subjects exposed to, actively infected with, or recovered from COVID-19. Sample metadata almost always included a de-identified subject ID, COVID-19 status, age in years and sex. Samples were obtained from the ongoing ImmuneRACE study (first 160 participants) and from 1,000 to 1,500 subjects provided by 6 global collaborators. Where HLA class I and class II types were available, the types were taken from metadata supplied by the sample provider, not from assay-based typing. The repertoires were released in a freely available public database intended as a resource for research on the immune response to SARS-CoV-2. The material from the prospective study consisted of cDNA or gDNA derived from T cells, B-cell-depleted T cells, or PBMCs. Points the paper makes about the study in general: Clinical and demographic metadata were provided uncurated, with the amount varying by source and participant.

After removal of 4 bases from V and 6 bases from J, the junction retains 9 bases not matched to a gene. From a lookup of the germline V gene, CDR1 and CDR2 are SGHRS and YFSETQ. Taken from cysteine to phenylalanine, the CDR3 has 16 residues. The CDR3 DNA has 48 bases and is translated from base 1. As regards this clone: Its cognate antigen has yet to be identified. No per-base quality is available; no much larger clone lies one base away.

TCRbeta CDR3 regions were amplified from genomic DNA using the immunoSEQ Assay, a bias-controlled multiplex PCR. Under the source paper's analysis protocol: Within the assay, amplification of reference gene primers was used to estimate how many nucleated cells each sample contained. Sequence reads were collapsed and filtered to measure the absolute abundance of every unique TCRbeta CDR3 rearrangement. Productive Simpson clonality was computed per sample as the square root of Simpson's diversity index over productive rearrangements. Entries here come from immuneACCESS through TCRdb and include only in-frame sequences with V and J called. Some clones fail to appear in such tables; in the studies checked, an unresolved V gene covers under half of the shortfall, and the cause of the remainder is unknown. V and J calls and clone size are those listed in that table; D and trimming were worked out from the DNA. The sample table lists about 90,000 clones, around 90% of them with a count of one. Around 2.5% of the sample rests with the top ten.

Collaborating institutions collected whole blood in K2EDTA tubes following their own protocols. Collaborator samples were shipped for TCRbeta analysis as frozen whole blood, isolated PBMCs, or DNA extracted from either sample type. Sequencing input: peripheral blood. The receptor's source is a human donor with active COVID-19. The donor label of this sample is uncertain. The rearrangement joined TRBV5-1 to TRBJ2-3; 12 central nucleotides agree with TRBD2. The DNA reads TGCGCCAGCAGCCCCGAGACTAGCGGGGGAGGGGATACGCAGTATTTT. Translated, it gives CASSPETSGGGDTQYF.